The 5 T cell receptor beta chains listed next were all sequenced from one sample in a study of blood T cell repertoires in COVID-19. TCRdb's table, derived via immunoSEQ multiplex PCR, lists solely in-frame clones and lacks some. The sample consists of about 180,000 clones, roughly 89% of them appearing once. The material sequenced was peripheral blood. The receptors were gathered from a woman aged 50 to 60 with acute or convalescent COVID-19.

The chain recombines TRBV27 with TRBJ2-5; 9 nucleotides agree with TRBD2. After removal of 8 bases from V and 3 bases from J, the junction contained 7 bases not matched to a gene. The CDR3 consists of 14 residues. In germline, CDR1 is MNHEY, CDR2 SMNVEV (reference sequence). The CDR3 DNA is TGTGCCAGCGCGCGCGGGGGGGCCGAAGAGACCCAGTACTTC. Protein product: CASARGGAEETQYF.

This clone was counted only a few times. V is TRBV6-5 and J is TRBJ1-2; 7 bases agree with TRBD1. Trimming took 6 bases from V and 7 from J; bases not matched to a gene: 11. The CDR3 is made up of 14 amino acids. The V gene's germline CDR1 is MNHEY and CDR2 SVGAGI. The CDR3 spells CASRRTRQGSGYTF. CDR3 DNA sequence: TGTGCCAGCAGAAGAACCCGACAGGGCTCTGGCTACACCTTC.

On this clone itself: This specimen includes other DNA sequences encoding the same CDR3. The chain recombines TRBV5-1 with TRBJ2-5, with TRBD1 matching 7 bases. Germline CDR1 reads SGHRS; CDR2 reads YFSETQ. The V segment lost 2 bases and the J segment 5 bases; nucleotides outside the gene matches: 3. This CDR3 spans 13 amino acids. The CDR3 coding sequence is TGCGCCAGCAGCTTAGGGGGCCGGGAGACCCAGTACTTC. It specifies CASSLGGRETQYF.

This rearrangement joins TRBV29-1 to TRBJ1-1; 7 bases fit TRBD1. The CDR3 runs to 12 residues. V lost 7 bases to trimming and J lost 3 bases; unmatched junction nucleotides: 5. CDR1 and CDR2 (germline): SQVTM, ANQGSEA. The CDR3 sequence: CSAGQGDTEAFF. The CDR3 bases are TGCAGCGCTGGGCAGGGGGACACTGAAGCTTTCTTT.

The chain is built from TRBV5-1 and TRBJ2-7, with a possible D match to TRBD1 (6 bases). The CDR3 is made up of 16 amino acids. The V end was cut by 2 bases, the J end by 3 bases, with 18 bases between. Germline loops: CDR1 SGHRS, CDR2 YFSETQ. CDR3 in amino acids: CASSFSGTSIFYEQYF. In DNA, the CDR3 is TGCGCCAGCAGCTTCTCCGGGACAAGTATCTTCTACGAGCAGTACTTC.